Sequencing of this TCR beta chain was carried out in a study of blood T cell repertoires in COVID-19 (dated by TCRdb to between 2020 and 2021). Study-wide context: Samples from collaborators originated in the United States, Italy and Spain and spanned both the acute and convalescent phases of COVID-19. The material from the prospective study consisted of cDNA or gDNA derived from T cells, B-cell-depleted T cells, or PBMCs. Deeply sampled blood TCRbeta repertoires from subjects exposed to, actively infected with, or recovered from COVID-19 were included in the dataset. The repertoires were released in a freely available public database meant as a resource for research on the immune response to SARS-CoV-2. The samples were drawn from the first 160 participants of the ongoing ImmuneRACE study and from 950 to 1,500 subjects provided by 6 global collaborators. Sample metadata almost always included a de-identified subject ID, COVID-19 status, age in years and sex. Where HLA class I and class II types were available, the types were taken from metadata supplied by the sample provider, not from assay-based typing. What the research found in general, with its limitations: The quantity of clinical and demographic metadata differed by source and by participant and was supplied without curation.

Turning to this clone: The specificity of this receptor is unknown. Qualities for individual bases were not recorded, and no much larger clone is one base off.

The collaborating institutions used their own protocols to collect whole blood in K2EDTA tubes. For TCRbeta analysis, collaborators shipped samples in one of three forms: frozen whole blood, isolated PBMCs, or DNA extracted from either of those sample types. TCRbeta CDR3 regions were amplified from genomic DNA by means of the immunoSEQ Assay, a bias-controlled multiplex PCR. As for the original processing: Nucleated cell counts per sample were estimated from amplification of reference gene primers within the assay. Sequence reads were collapsed and filtered to measure the absolute abundance of every unique TCRbeta CDR3 rearrangement. For each sample, productive Simpson clonality was calculated by taking the square root of Simpson's diversity index across productive rearrangements. As stored in TCRdb, this immuneACCESS dataset retains in-frame rearrangements with V and J assigned. A fraction of the clones does not appear; measured against another copy, unresolved V genes explain less than half of the discrepancy, and the remainder lacks a known reason. The D gene and trimming were derived from the DNA, and the V and J assignments and clone size from that table. Counted in this sample were 90,000 or so clones; approximately 80% of them appeared once. The ten most abundant clones make up 25% of the sample.

The sample consisted of peripheral blood. This receptor was taken from a man aged 55-75 years with acute or convalescent COVID-19.

The CDR3 protein is CASSEQRGVFGGELFF. In nucleotides, the sequence is TGTGCCAGCAGTGAGCAGCGGGGGGTCTTCGGCGGGGAGCTGTTTTTT. The rearrangement joined TRBV6-4 to TRBJ2-2, and TRBD2 aligns with 9 junction nucleotides. Reading from cysteine to phenylalanine, the CDR3 counts 16 amino acids. Solely the CDR3 DNA is kept, with 48 bases framed from the first base. Relative to germline, V is missing 3 bases and J is missing 7 bases, with 9 bases of the junction outside any gene match. The germline V gene sets CDR1 to MRHNA and CDR2 to SNTAGT.